This T cell receptor (beta chain) was captured by sequencing in a study of cytotoxic CD8 clonotypes in ibrutinib-treated CLL. Looking at the study overall: Once treatment had gone on for a median of around eleven months, range 6 to 36, response samples were drawn.

This clone has only one observation. Some clones are missing from TCRdb's copy, which holds only in-frame ones; the method was immunoSEQ multiplex PCR. In the table there are some 200,000 clones, 60% to 80% of which are singletons. The sequence came from a human donor with chronic lymphocytic leukemia. Source: PBMCs, taken after 12 months of ibrutinib treatment.

DNA for the CDR3: TGTGCCAGCAGTTACTTACACCAAACGGCCAACACTGAAGCTTTCTTT. This encodes CASSYLHQTANTEAFF. This sequence joins TRBV6-6 and TRBJ1-1, with D unresolved. The CDR3 covers 16 residues. V lost 1 base and J 2 bases, leaving 14 bases between the germline ends. In germline, CDR1 is MNHNY, CDR2 SVGAGI (reference sequence).